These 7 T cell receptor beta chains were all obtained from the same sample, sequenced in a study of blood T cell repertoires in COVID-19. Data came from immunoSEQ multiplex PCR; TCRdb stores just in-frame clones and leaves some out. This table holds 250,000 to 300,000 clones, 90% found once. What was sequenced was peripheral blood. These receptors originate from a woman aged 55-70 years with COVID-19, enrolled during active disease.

In nucleotides, the CDR3 is TGTGCCATCAGTGAGGGAGACTACGAGCAGTACTTC. Residues: CAISEGDYEQYF. J is TRBJ2-7 and V is TRBV10-3; no definite D call. CDR1 and CDR2 from the germline V gene are ENHRY and SYGVKD. The CDR3 spans 12 residues. Trimming took off 2 bases at V and 3 bases at J, with 5 bases between the two ends.

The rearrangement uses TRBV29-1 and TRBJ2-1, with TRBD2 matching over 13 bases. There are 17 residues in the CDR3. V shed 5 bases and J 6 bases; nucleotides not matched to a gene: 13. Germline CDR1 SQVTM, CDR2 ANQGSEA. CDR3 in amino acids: CSVPRLAGGLIGNEQFF. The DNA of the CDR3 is TGCAGCGTTCCCCGACTAGCGGGGGGCCTTATAGGCAATGAGCAGTTCTTC.

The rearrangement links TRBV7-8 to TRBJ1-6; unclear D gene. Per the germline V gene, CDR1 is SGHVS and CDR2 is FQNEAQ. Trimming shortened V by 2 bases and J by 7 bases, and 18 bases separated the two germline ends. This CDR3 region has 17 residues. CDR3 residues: CASSLPPGGSVNSPLHF. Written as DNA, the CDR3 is TGTGCCAGCAGCTTACCCCCCGGAGGGTCGGTAAATTCACCCCTCCACTTT.

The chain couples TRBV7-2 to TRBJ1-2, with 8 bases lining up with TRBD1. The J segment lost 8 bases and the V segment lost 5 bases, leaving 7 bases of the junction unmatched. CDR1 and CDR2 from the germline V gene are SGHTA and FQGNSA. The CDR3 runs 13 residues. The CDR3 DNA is TGTGCCAGCAGCCGGACAGGGAATAAAGGCTACACCTTC. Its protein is CASSRTGNKGYTF.

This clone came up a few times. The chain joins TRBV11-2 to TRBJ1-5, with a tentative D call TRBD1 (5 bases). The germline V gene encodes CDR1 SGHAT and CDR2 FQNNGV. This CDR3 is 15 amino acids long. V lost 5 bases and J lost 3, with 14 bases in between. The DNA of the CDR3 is TGTGCCAGCAGCCCCGGGACTCAATTCAATCAGCCCCAGCATTTT. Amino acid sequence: CASSPGTQFNQPQHF.

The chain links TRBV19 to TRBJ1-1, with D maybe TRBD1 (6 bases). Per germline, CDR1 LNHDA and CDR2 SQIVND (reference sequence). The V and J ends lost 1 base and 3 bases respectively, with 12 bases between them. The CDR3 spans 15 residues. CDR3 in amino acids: CASSIGGGRYTEAFF. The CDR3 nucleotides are TGTGCCAGTAGTATAGGAGGGGGACGGTACACTGAAGCTTTCTTT.

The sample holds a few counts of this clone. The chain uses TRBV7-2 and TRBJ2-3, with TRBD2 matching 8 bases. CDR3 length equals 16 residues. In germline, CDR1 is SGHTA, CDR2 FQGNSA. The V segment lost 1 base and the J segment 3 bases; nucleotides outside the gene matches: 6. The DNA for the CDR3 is TGTGCCAGCAGCTTAGGCCTCGGGGGGGGAACAGATACGCAGTATTTT. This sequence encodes CASSLGLGGGTDTQYF. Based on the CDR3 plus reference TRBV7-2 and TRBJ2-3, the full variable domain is GAGVSQSPSNKVTEKGKDVELRCDPISGHTALYWYRQSLGQGLEFLIYFQGNSAPDKSGLPSDRFSAERTGGSVSTLTIQRTQQEDSAVYLCASSLGLGGGTDTQYFGPGTRLTVL.